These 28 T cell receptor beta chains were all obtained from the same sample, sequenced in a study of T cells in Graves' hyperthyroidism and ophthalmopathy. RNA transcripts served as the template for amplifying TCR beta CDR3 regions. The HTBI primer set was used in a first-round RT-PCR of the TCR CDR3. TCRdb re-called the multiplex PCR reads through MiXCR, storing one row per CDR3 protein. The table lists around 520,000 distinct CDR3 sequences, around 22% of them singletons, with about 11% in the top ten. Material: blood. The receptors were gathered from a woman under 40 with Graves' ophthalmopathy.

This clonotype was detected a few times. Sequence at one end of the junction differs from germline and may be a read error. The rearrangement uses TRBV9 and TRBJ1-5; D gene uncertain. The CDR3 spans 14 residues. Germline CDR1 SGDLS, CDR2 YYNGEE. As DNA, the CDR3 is TGTGCCAGCAGCGTAGGGGTCATCAATCAGCCTCAGCATTTT. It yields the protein CASSVGVINQPQHF.

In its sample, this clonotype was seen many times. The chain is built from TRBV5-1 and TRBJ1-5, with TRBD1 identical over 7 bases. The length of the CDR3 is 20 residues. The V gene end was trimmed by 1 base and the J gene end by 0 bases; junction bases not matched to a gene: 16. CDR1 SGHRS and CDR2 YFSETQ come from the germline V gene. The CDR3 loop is CASSLLPQGGQNISNQPQHF. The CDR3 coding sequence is TGCGCCAGCAGCTTGCTCCCCCAGGGGGGCCAGAATATTAGCAATCAGCCCCAGCATTTT.

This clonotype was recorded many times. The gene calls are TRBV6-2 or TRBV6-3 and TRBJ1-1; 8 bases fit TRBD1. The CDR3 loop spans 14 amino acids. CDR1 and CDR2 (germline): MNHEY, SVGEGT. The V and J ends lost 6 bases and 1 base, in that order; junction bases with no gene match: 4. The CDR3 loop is CASSSTGANTEAFF. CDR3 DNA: TGTGCCAGCAGCTCGACAGGGGCGAACACTGAAGCTTTCTTT.

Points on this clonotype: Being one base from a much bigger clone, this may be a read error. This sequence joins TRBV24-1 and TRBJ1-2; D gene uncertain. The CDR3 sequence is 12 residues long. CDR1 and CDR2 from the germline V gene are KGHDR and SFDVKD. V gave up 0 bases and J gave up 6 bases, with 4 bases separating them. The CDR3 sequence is CATSDLGNGYTF. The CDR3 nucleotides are TGTGCCACCAGTGATTTGGGGAATGGCTACACCTTC.

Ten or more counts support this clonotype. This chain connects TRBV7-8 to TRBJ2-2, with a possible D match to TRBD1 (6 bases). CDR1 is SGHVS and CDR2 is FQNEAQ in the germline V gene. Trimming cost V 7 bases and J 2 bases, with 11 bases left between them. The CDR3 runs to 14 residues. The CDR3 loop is CASIWGRNTGELFF. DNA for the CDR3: TGTGCCAGCATCTGGGGGCGAAACACCGGGGAGCTGTTTTTT. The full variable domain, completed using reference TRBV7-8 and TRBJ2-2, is GAGVSQSPRYKVAKRGQDVALRCDPISGHVSLFWYQQALGQGPEFLTYFQNEAQLDKSGLPSDRFFAERPEGSVSTLKIQRTQQEDSAVYLCASIWGRNTGELFFGEGSRLTVL.

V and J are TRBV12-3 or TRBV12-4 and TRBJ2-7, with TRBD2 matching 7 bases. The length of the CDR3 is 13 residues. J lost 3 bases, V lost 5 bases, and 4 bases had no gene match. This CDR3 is CASSLTSHYEQYF. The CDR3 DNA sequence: TGTGCCAGCAGTCTGACTAGCCACTACGAGCAGTACTTC.

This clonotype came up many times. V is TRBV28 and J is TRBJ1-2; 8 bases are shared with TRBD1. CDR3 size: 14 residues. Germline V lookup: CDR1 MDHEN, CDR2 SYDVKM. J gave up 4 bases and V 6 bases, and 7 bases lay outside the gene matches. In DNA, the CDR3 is TGTGCCAGCAGCATGGACAGGGATGGCTATGGCTACACCTTC. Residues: CASSMDRDGYGYTF.

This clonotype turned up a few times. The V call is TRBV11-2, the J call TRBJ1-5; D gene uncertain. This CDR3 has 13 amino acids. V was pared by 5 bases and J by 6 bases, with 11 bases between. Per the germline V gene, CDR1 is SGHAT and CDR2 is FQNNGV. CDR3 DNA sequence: TGTGCCAGCAGCACGGACCCGGGTCAGCCCCAGCATTTT. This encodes CASSTDPGQPQHF.

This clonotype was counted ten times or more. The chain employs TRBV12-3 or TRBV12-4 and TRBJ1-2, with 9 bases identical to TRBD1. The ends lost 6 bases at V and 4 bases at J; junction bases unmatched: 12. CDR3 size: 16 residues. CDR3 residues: CASSLPRTGGGYGYTF. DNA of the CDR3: TGTGCCAGCAGCCTCCCTCGAACAGGGGGCGGCTATGGCTACACCTTC.

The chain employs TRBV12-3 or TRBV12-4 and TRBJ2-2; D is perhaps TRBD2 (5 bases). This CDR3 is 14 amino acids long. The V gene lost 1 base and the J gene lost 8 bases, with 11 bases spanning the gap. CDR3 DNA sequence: TGTGCCAGCAGTTTAGATCCTAGCATGGGGGAGCTGTTTTTT. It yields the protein CASSLDPSMGELFF.

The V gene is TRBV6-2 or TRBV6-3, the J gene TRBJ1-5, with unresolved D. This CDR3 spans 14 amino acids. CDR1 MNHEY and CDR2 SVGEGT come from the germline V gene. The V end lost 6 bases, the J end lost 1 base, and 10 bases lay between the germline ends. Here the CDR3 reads CASSDLLSNQPQHF. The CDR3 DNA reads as TGTGCCAGCAGCGATTTGTTGAGCAATCAGCCCCAGCATTTT.

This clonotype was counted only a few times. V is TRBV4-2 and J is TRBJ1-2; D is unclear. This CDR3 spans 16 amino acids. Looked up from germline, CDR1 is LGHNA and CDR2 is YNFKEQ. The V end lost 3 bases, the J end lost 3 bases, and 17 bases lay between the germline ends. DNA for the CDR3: TGTGCCAGCAGCCATACGTATGGCGAGGGAGACTATGGCTACACCTTC. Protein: CASSHTYGEGDYGYTF.

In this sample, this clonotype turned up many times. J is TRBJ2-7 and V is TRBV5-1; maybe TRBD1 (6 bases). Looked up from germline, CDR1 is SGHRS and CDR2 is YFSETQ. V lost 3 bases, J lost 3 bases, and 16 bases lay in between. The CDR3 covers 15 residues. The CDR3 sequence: CASSSDQGTGYEQYF. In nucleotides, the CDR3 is TGCGCCAGCAGCTCCGATCAGGGGACCGGCTACGAGCAGTACTTC.

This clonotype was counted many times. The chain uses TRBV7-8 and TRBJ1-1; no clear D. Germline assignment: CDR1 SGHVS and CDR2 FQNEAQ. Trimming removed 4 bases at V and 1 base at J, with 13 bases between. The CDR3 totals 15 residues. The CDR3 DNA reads TGTGCCAGCAGCTCCCTGACATTGGAGAACACTGAAGCTTTCTTT. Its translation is CASSSLTLENTEAFF.

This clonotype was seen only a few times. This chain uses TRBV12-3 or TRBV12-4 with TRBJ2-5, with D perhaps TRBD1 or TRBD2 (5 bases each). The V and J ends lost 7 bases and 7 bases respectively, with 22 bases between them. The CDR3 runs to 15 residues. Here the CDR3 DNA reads TGTGCCAGCATCAAGACCCCGGGGCCTGAAAGGACCCAGTACTTC. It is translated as CASIKTPGPERTQYF.

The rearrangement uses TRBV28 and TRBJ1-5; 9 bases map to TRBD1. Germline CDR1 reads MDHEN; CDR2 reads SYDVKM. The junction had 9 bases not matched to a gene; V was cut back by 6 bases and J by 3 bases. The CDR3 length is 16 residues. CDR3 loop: CASREPLQGANQPQHF. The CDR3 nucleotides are TGTGCCAGCAGAGAACCATTACAGGGGGCCAATCAGCCCCAGCATTTT.

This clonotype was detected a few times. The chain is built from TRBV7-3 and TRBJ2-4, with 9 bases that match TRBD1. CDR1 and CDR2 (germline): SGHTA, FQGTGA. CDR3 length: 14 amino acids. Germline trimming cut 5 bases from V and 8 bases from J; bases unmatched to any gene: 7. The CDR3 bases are TGTGCCAGCAGCCCTACCCGACAGGGGGACATTCAGTACTTC. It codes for CASSPTRQGDIQYF.

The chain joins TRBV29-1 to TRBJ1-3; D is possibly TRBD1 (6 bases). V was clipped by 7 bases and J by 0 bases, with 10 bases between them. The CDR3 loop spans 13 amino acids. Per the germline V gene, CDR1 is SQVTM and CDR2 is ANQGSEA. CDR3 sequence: CSAQQGSGNTIYF. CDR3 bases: TGCAGCGCGCAACAGGGCTCTGGAAACACCATATATTTT.

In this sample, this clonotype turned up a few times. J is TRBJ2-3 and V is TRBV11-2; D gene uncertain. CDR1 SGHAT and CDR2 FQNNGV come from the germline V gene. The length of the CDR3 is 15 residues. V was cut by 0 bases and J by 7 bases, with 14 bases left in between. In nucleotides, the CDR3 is TGTGCCAGCAGCTTAGATAGCCCCACCCTTTATACGCAGTATTTT. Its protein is CASSLDSPTLYTQYF.

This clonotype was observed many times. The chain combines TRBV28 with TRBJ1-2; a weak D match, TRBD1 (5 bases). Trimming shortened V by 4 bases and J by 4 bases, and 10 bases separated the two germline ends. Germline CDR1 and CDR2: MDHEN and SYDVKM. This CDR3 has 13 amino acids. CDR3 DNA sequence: TGTGCCAGCAGTTCGCTTAGGGGCTATGGCTACACCTTC. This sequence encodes CASSSLRGYGYTF.

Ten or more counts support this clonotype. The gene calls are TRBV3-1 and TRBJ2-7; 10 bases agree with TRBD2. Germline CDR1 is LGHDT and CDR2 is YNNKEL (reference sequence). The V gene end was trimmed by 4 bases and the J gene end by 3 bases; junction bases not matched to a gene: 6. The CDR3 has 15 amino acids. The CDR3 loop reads CASSPAGLAVYEQYF. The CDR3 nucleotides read TGTGCCAGCAGCCCGGCAGGACTAGCGGTCTACGAGCAGTACTTC.

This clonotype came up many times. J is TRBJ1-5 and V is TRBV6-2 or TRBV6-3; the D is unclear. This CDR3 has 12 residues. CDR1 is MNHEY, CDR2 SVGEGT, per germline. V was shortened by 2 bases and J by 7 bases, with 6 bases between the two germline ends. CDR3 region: CASSYVLQPQHF. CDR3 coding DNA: TGTGCCAGCAGTTACGTTTTGCAGCCCCAGCATTTT.

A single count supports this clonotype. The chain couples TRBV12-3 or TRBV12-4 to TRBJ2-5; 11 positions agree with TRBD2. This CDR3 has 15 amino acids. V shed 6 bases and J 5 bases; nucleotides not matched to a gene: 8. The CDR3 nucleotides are TGTGCCAGCAGCGCCGAACTAGCGGGAGTGGAGACCCAGTACTTC. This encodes CASSAELAGVETQYF.

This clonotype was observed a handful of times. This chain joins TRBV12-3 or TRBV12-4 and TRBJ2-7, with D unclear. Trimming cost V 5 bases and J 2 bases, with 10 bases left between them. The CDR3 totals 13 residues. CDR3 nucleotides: TGTGCCAGCAGTATGGGCCAAACCTACGAGCAGTACTTC. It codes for CASSMGQTYEQYF.

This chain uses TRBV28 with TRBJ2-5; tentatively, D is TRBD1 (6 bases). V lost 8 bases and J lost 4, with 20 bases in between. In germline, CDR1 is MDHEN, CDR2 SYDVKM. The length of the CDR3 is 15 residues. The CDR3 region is CASVPGAVEGETQYF. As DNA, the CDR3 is TGTGCCAGCGTCCCAGGGGCGGTAGAGGGAGAGACCCAGTACTTC.

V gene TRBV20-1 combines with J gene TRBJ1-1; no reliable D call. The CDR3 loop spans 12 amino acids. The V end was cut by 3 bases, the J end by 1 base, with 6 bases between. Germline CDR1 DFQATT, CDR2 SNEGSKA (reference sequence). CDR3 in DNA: TGCAGTGCTAGTGGCCCGAACACTGAAGCTTTCTTT. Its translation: CSASGPNTEAFF.

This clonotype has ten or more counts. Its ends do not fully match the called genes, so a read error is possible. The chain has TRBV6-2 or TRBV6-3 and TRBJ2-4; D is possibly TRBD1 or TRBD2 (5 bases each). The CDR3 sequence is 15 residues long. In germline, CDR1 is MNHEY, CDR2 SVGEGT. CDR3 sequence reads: CASSYLGVAKNIKYF. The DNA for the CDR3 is TGTGCCAGCAGTTACTTGGGGGTAGCCAAAAACATTAAGTACTTC.

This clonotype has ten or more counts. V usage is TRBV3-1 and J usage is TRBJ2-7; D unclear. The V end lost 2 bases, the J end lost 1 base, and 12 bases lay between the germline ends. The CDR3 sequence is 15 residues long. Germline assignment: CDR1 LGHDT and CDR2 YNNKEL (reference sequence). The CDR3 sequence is CASSQTATRSYEQYF. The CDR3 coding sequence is TGTGCCAGCAGCCAAACGGCAACCCGTTCCTACGAGCAGTACTTC.